The 26 T cell receptor beta chains below were found in one sample sequenced in a study of cytomegalovirus exposure and HLA in healthy donors. PCR used 60 Vbeta primers and 13 Jbeta primers. The repertoire was sequenced with immunoSEQ multiplex PCR; TCRdb's copy has only in-frame clones and lacks some. The sample carries about 140,000 clones, approximately 79% recorded once. Material for sequencing was PBMCs. The receptor set was obtained from a man aged 18 to 29 in good health and CMV-seronegative.

The genes are TRBV9 and TRBJ1-6; D uncertain. In germline, CDR1 is SGDLS, CDR2 YYNGEE. Trimming removed 0 bases at V and 5 bases at J, with 9 bases between. This CDR3 has 15 residues. The CDR3 nucleotides are TGTGCCAGCAGCGTAGACGGAGGGCATAATTCACCCCTCCACTTT. Translated: CASSVDGGHNSPLHF.

This clone occurred once. The chain is built from TRBV29-1 and TRBJ2-3, with a weak D call TRBD2 (6 bases). Germline V gene lookup returns CDR1 SQVTM and CDR2 ANQGSEA. V lost 7 bases to trimming and J lost 3 bases, with 14 bases between them. The CDR3 is made up of 13 amino acids. CDR3 nucleotides: TGCAGCGGCGGACTAAGGATGACAGATACGCAGTATTTT. Translating it yields CSGGLRMTDTQYF.

This clone was counted a single time. The genes are TRBV4-1 and TRBJ2-7, with 7 bases aligning to TRBD1. This CDR3 is 13 amino acids long. V lost 3 bases to trimming and J lost 5 bases; unmatched junction nucleotides: 4. The germline gives CDR1 MGHRA, CDR2 YSYEKL. The CDR3 is CASSQGTAHEQYF. CDR3 coding DNA: TGCGCCAGCAGCCAGGGGACAGCCCACGAGCAGTACTTC.

The chain is built from TRBV4-1 and TRBJ1-5; 8 positions match TRBD1. The CDR3 length is 17 residues. With V trimmed by 4 bases and J by 5 bases, 13 bases remained unmatched. Germline CDR1 and CDR2: MGHRA and YSYEKL. The CDR3 nucleotides are TGCGCCAGCAGCCCACCTATTACCGGGACAGGATATCAGCCCCAGCATTTT. Translated, it gives CASSPPITGTGYQPQHF.

This chain links TRBV29-1 with TRBJ1-2; D call uncertain. The CDR3 extends over 12 amino acids. Germline V gene data show CDR1 as SQVTM and CDR2 as ANQGSEA. Trimming removed 3 bases at V and 8 bases at J, with 13 bases between. CDR3 sequence reads: CSVEAATIGYTF. CDR3 nucleotide sequence: TGCAGCGTTGAGGCAGCGACTATAGGCTACACCTTC.

The chain recombines TRBV6-6 with TRBJ2-7, with D uncertain. Trimming pared 7 bases from V and 2 bases from J, leaving 12 bases between. The germline V gene has CDR1 MNHNY and CDR2 SVGAGI (reference sequence). The CDR3 is 13 amino acids. The CDR3 is CASTLTMAYEQYF. CDR3 sequence (DNA): TGTGCCAGCACCTTGACAATGGCCTACGAGCAGTACTTC.

In this sample, this clone turned up a few times. This chain connects TRBV4-1 to TRBJ1-4, with 7 nucleotides matching TRBD1. Germline values: CDR1 MGHRA, CDR2 YSYEKL. The CDR3 runs 17 residues. The J segment lost 2 bases and the V segment lost 2 bases, leaving 8 bases of the junction unmatched. The CDR3 DNA reads TGCGCCAGCAGCCAACCAAATACAGGGGTGACTAATGAAAAACTGTTTTTT. Translating it yields CASSQPNTGVTNEKLFF.

The V and J genes are TRBV5-1 and TRBJ1-3; a weak D match, TRBD1 (6 bases). V was trimmed by 0 bases and J by 0 bases, leaving 16 bases between them. The CDR3 loop spans 18 amino acids. Germline V gene data show CDR1 as SGHRS and CDR2 as YFSETQ. CDR3 sequence reads: CASSLGSGHGISGNTIYF. DNA of the CDR3: TGCGCCAGCAGCTTGGGCTCGGGACACGGAATCTCTGGAAACACCATATATTTT.

The gene calls are TRBV13 and TRBJ2-7; TRBD2 aligns across 10 bases. The CDR3 is 14 amino acids. Germline lookup yields CDR1 PRHDT and CDR2 FYEKMQ (reference sequence). V lost 5 bases and J lost 3; bases outside the gene matches: 4. The CDR3 loop reads CASSPSGGVYEQYF. In nucleotides, the CDR3 is TGTGCCAGCAGCCCGAGCGGGGGGGTCTACGAGCAGTACTTC.

This chain uses TRBV5-6 with TRBJ2-5, with D unresolved. Near its end, the DNA agrees better with TRBJ2-7, so the J call may be wrong. Looked up from germline, CDR1 is SGHDT and CDR2 is YYEEEE. The CDR3 is 15 amino acids. The CDR3 is CASSLDRGVLYEQYF. The CDR3 DNA is TGTGCCAGCAGCTTGGATCGAGGAGTACTCTACGAGCAGTACTTC.

The chain employs TRBV19 and TRBJ1-1, with D tentatively TRBD1 (6 bases). V was shortened by 6 bases and J by 7 bases, with 9 bases between the two germline ends. CDR1 LNHDA and CDR2 SQIVND come from the germline V gene (reference sequence). The CDR3 is made up of 11 amino acids. The CDR3 DNA is TGTGCCAGTAGAGAGGGGGTTGAAGCTTTCTTT. This codes for CASREGVEAFF.

The rearrangement uses TRBV6-5 and TRBJ1-2; maybe TRBD1 (6 bases). Per the germline V gene, CDR1 is MNHEY and CDR2 is SVGAGI. V dropped 4 bases and J dropped 9 bases, with 15 bases sitting between them. The CDR3 totals 13 residues. The CDR3 region is CASSLLEGDSYTF. CDR3 coding DNA: TGTGCCAGCAGTTTACTCGAAGGGGACAGCTACACCTTC.

The gene calls are TRBV6-1 and TRBJ2-2, with a tentative D call TRBD1 (5 bases). Trimming cost V 0 bases and J 4 bases, with 9 bases left between them. CDR3 length equals 15 residues. CDR1 MNHNS and CDR2 SASEGT come from the germline V gene. The CDR3 DNA sequence: TGTGCCAGCAGTGAAGCTGCAGGGTTCACCGGGGAGCTGTTTTTT. It translates to CASSEAAGFTGELFF.

The chain couples TRBV7-8 to TRBJ1-1; 9 nucleotides line up with TRBD1. With V trimmed by 1 base and J by 3 bases, 9 bases remained unmatched. In germline, CDR1 is SGHVS, CDR2 FQNEAQ. This CDR3 is 17 amino acids long. DNA of the CDR3: TGTGCCAGCAGCTTAGGAGGGACAGGGACCAACCACACTGAAGCTTTCTTT. It translates to CASSLGGTGTNHTEAFF.

The CDR3 coding sequence is TGTGCCAACGCAGGGCATCAGCCCCAGCATTTT. Its protein product is CANAGHQPQHF. V is TRBV19 and J is TRBJ1-5, with a possible D match to TRBD1 (5 bases). V was shortened by 10 bases and J by 5 bases, with 9 bases between the two germline ends. The length of the CDR3 is 11 residues. Germline CDR1 LNHDA, CDR2 SQIVND (reference sequence).

J is TRBJ1-2 and V is TRBV6-6; 8 nucleotides line up with TRBD1. Germline CDR1 MNHNY, CDR2 SVGAGI (reference sequence). The CDR3 length is 11 residues. V trimming: 6 bases; J trimming: 8 bases; junction bases outside the gene matches: 2. DNA for the CDR3: TGTGCCAGCAGAACAGGGGGGGGCTACACCTTC. This encodes CASRTGGGYTF.

This clone has just a few counts. This chain connects TRBV5-1 to TRBJ1-1, with 7 bases that match TRBD1. Trimming cost V 3 bases and J 6 bases; bases outside gene matches: 5. CDR3 size: 13 residues. Germline V gene sequence: CDR1 SGHRS, CDR2 YFSETQ. CDR3 residues: CASSWTGDAEAFF. In DNA, the CDR3 is TGCGCCAGCAGCTGGACAGGTGACGCTGAAGCTTTCTTT.

The chain uses TRBV6-6 and TRBJ2-4; possibly TRBD1 for D (5 bases). Germline values: CDR1 MNHNY, CDR2 SVGAGI (reference sequence). V dropped 4 bases and J dropped 5 bases, with 12 bases sitting between them. The CDR3 sequence is 14 residues long. The CDR3 loop is CASSWSGLENIQYF. For the CDR3, the DNA is TGTGCCAGCAGTTGGTCAGGGCTTGAAAACATTCAGTACTTC.

The gene calls are TRBV6-1 and TRBJ2-5; no clear D gene. Gene TRBJ2-7 matches the end of the DNA better, so the J call may be wrong. This CDR3 spans 14 amino acids. CDR1 and CDR2 from the germline V gene are MNHNS and SASEGT. The CDR3 loop reads CASSGTFADYEQYF. Written as DNA, the CDR3 is TGTGCCAGCAGTGGGACGTTCGCGGACTACGAGCAGTACTTC.

This clone showed up just once. V and J are TRBV27 and TRBJ1-2, with D tentatively TRBD1 (5 bases). Germline V lookup: CDR1 MNHEY, CDR2 SMNVEV (reference sequence). Trimming removed 5 bases at V and 8 bases at J, with 15 bases between. CDR3 size: 13 residues. CDR3 in amino acids: CASSESGTPGYTF. For the CDR3, the DNA is TGTGCCAGCAGTGAATCCGGGACTCCGGGCTACACCTTC.

CDR3 sequence: CASSFEVNTEAFF. CDR3 nucleotide sequence: TGTGCCAGCAGCTTCGAGGTGAACACTGAAGCTTTCTTT. The chain is built from TRBV7-9 and TRBJ1-1; D unresolved. V was shortened by 3 bases and J by 0 bases, with 5 bases between the two germline ends. Germline V CDR1 and CDR2: SEHNR, FQNEAQ (reference sequence). The CDR3 consists of 13 residues.

Remarks on this clone: This CDR3 is also generated by other DNA sequences in the sample. The chain has TRBV19 and TRBJ2-7, with 8 bases that match TRBD1. Germline assignment: CDR1 LNHDA and CDR2 SQIVND (reference sequence). V dropped 3 bases and J dropped 2; count of bases not matched to a gene: 3. CDR3 length equals 14 residues. The CDR3 region is CASSIGTGPYEQYF. The CDR3 DNA follows: TGTGCCAGTAGTATTGGGACAGGTCCCTACGAGCAGTACTTC.

This clone was detected a few times. V is TRBV5-4 and J is TRBJ2-1; 9 nucleotides match TRBD1. The CDR3 sequence is 14 residues long. Per germline, CDR1 SGHNT and CDR2 YYREEE (reference sequence). The CDR3 loop reads CALGDRDVYNEQFF. The CDR3 nucleotides read TGTGCTTTAGGGGACAGGGATGTCTACAATGAGCAGTTCTTC.

The chain couples TRBV7-6 to TRBJ1-1; no clear D. Germline V gene lookup returns CDR1 SGHVS and CDR2 FNYEAQ. V lost 5 bases, J lost 0 bases, and 10 bases lay in between. The CDR3 contains 14 residues. This CDR3 reads CASSGGALNTEAFF. The CDR3 DNA reads as TGTGCCAGCAGCGGAGGAGCACTGAACACTGAAGCTTTCTTT.

The rearrangement joins TRBV7-9 to TRBJ2-4; 7 nucleotides align to TRBD2. The V and J ends lost 3 bases and 8 bases, in that order; junction bases with no gene match: 10. Looked up from germline, CDR1 is SEHNR and CDR2 is FQNEAQ (reference sequence). There are 15 residues in the CDR3. CDR3: CASSLGGNNLDIQYF. Here the CDR3 DNA reads TGTGCCAGCAGCTTGGGGGGGAACAATTTGGACATTCAGTACTTC.

V usage is TRBV29-1 and J usage is TRBJ1-6, with unresolved D. Trimming stripped 3 bases from V and 0 bases from J, with 3 bases between. Germline V lookup: CDR1 SQVTM, CDR2 ANQGSEA. The CDR3 consists of 13 residues. The CDR3, as DNA: TGCAGCGTTGACAGCTCCTATAATTCACCCCTCCACTTT. The encoded protein is CSVDSSYNSPLHF.